Included here is one TCR beta chain sequence, with context. Antigen specificity is unknown. Using immunoSEQ multiplex PCR, the repertoire was profiled, and TCRdb retains in-frame clones only, with some absent. Altogether 66,000 or so clones are present, about 93% being singletons, with the ten largest covering nearly 3%. Germline V gives CDR1 SGDLS, CDR2 YYNGEE. V lost 2 bases and J lost 5, with 7 bases in between. The CDR3 loop spans 13 amino acids. The source of the sample is a study of T cells after posttransplantation cyclophosphamide. General study results and limits: Later post-transplant blood repertoires were often dominated by donor CD8+ memory clones.

This related bone marrow graft donor gave peripheral blood on the day of marrow donation. This clonotype originated in a young woman in good health and a related stem cell transplant donor. The gene calls are TRBV9 and TRBJ2-2; no definite D call. Sequenced sample: PBMCs. The CDR3 protein is CASSVDVTGELFF. Written as DNA, the CDR3 is TGTGCCAGCAGCGTCGACGTTACCGGGGAGCTGTTTTTT.